There are a few counts of the clone carrying this T cell receptor (beta chain). Its matching antigen is unknown. The source of the sample is a study of naive and memory T cell subsets. Study-wide findings and caveats: Clonotypes here are unpaired alpha or beta chain sequences. Over 85% of naive TCR sequences appeared only once, unlike memory subsets.

The V gene's germline CDR1 is MNHNS and CDR2 SASEGT. There are 13 residues in the CDR3. With 4 bases removed from V and 5 bases from J, the gap between germline ends came to 9 bases. An equimolar mix of two oligonucleotides served as the beta constant-region primer for TRBC1 and TRBC2. The ligated cDNA underwent four PCR rounds using SP2 and nested alpha and beta constant-region primers. TCRdb re-analysed the UMI-ligation and nested PCR reads in MiXCR, keeping a single row per CDR3 protein. The repertoire holds some 28,000 distinct CDR3 sequences, approximately 12% seen once, with approximately 17% in the top ten.

This receptor was taken from a human donor in good health. Sequencing input: effector memory CD4+ T cells from blood. As for subset: effector memory, CD45RA- CD27-. V gene TRBV6-1 combines with J gene TRBJ2-1; D gene uncertain. In DNA form, the CDR3 reads TGTGCCAGCAGTGTAATTCTGGACAATGAGCAGTTCTTC. It specifies CASSVILDNEQFF.